This T cell receptor (beta chain) was sequenced in a study of shared T cell receptors in the human thymus. CDR1 and CDR2 from the germline V gene are LGHNA and YSLEER. The CDR3 is 17 amino acids. The germline V and J ends were trimmed by 4 bases and 1 base, with 19 bases remaining between them. TCRdb's table, derived via immunoSEQ multiplex PCR, lists solely in-frame clones and lacks some. In the table there are roughly 660,000 clones, around nine tenths of which are singletons. These sequences were also reported in another study, on human thymus T cells. That work adds: Donors were healthy Finnish infants having corrective surgery for congenital heart defects. The thymus was resected at corrective cardiac surgery. Use of V and J genes seemed skewed within the thymic and blood repertoires. What related research reported was that thymic repertoires overlapped highly among unrelated individuals.

The specimen sequenced was thymocytes. This clonotype originated in a boy under two years old with a congenital heart defect. V is TRBV4-3 and J is TRBJ2-5; weak D call: TRBD1 (6 bases). As DNA, the CDR3 is TGCGCCAGCAGCCCCCACCCAAATACAGGGCCCCAAGAGACCCAGTACTTC. This translates into CASSPHPNTGPQETQYF.